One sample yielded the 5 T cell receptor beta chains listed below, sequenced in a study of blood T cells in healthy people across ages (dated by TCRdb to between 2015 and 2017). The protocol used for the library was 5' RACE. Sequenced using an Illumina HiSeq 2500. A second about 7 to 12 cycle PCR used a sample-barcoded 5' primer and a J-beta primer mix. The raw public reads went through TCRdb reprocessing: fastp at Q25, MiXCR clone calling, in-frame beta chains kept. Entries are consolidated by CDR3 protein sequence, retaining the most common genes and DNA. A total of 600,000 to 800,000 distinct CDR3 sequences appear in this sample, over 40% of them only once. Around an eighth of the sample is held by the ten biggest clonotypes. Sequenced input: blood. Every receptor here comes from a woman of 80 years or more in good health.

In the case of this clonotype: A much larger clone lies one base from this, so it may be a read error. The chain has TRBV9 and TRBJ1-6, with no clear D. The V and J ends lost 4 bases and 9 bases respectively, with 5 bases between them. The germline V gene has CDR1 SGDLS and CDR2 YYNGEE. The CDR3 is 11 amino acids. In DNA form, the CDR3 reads TGTGCCAGCAGCAACATTTCACCCCTCCACTTT. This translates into CASSNISPLHF.

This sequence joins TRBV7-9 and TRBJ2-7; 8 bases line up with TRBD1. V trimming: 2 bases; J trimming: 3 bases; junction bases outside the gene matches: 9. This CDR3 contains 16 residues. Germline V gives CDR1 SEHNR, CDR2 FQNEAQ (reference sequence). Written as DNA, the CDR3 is TGTGCCAGCAGCTTACAAGCCGGGACAGGCATCTACGAGCAGTACTTC. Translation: CASSLQAGTGIYEQYF.

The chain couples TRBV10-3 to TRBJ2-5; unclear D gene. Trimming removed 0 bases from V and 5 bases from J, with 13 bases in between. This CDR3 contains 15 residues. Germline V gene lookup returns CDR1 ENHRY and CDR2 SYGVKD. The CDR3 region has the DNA TGTGCCATCAGTGAGTCGCGAGGATTTGCTGAGACCCAGTACTTC. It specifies CAISESRGFAETQYF.

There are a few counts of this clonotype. CDR3 in amino acids: CASSLRGGPTDTQYF. The CDR3 nucleotides read TGTGCCAGCAGTTTACGCGGGGGGCCCACAGATACGCAGTATTTT. The V and J genes are TRBV28 and TRBJ2-3; the match to TRBD2 covers 8 bases. Trimming took 2 bases from V and 2 from J; bases not matched to a gene: 3. This CDR3 is built from 15 residues. CDR1 and CDR2 from the germline V gene are MDHEN and SYDVKM.

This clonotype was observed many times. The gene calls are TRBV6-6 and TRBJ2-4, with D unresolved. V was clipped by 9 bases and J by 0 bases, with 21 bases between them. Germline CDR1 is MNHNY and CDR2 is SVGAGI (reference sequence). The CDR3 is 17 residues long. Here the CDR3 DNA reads TGTGCCAGTTCCAATCAAGCGAGTTGGATAGCCAAAAACATTCAGTACTTC. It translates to CASSNQASWIAKNIQYF.